One sample yielded the 13 T cell receptor beta chains listed below, sequenced in a study of cytomegalovirus exposure and HLA in healthy donors. This PCR relied on a set of 60 Vbeta primers and 13 Jbeta primers. Produced via immunoSEQ multiplex PCR; TCRdb's table is partial and in-frame only. In the table there are some 150,000 clones, approximately 80% of which are singletons. Sequenced material: PBMCs. All receptors come from a man younger than 35 in good health and CMV-seropositive.

The chain recombines TRBV5-6 with TRBJ1-3; D is undetermined. This CDR3 spans 15 amino acids. Trimming took 2 bases from V and 4 from J, leaving 13 bases between them. Germline V gene data show CDR1 as SGHDT and CDR2 as YYEEEE. The CDR3 DNA follows: TGTGCCAGCAGCTTTTTGCCGGGAGCGGGAAACACCATATATTTT. Translated, it gives CASSFLPGAGNTIYF.

The genes are TRBV29-1 and TRBJ1-3; no clear D gene. The germline V gene has CDR1 SQVTM and CDR2 ANQGSEA. The V end was cut by 6 bases, the J end by 0 bases, with 9 bases between. CDR3 length: 13 amino acids. The CDR3: CSVRIDSGNTIYF. CDR3 nucleotides: TGCAGCGTGCGTATTGACTCTGGAAACACCATATATTTT.

This sequence joins TRBV7-2 and TRBJ1-5; the D gene is possibly TRBD1 (6 bases). CDR1 and CDR2 (germline): SGHTA, FQGNSA. This CDR3 comprises 13 residues. Trimming pared 1 base from V and 5 bases from J, leaving 6 bases between. As DNA, the CDR3 is TGTGCCAGCAGCTTAGAGGGGGATCAGCCCCAGCATTTT. Protein: CASSLEGDQPQHF.

The DNA of the CDR3 is TGTGCCAGCAGTTTATCCGCAGGGGGGAATGAAGCTTTCTTT. It translates to CASSLSAGGNEAFF. The chain has TRBV27 and TRBJ1-1; 7 bases are a match to TRBD1. This CDR3 is built from 14 residues. The V gene's germline CDR1 is MNHEY and CDR2 SMNVEV (reference sequence). With V trimmed by 0 bases and J by 7 bases, 5 bases remained unmatched.

The gene calls are TRBV7-9 and TRBJ1-2; 8 nucleotides line up with TRBD1. This CDR3 comprises 16 residues. In germline, CDR1 is SEHNR, CDR2 FQNEAQ (reference sequence). V lost 5 bases and J lost 2; bases outside the gene matches: 10. CDR3 nucleotides: TGTGCCAGCAGCGTTCTCTCAGGGGGCGCGAACTATGGCTACACCTTC. Translated: CASSVLSGGANYGYTF.

V is TRBV7-9 and J is TRBJ1-1, with D perhaps TRBD1 (6 bases). V was trimmed by 2 bases and J by 7 bases, leaving 14 bases between them. The CDR3 sequence is 14 residues long. CDR1 is SEHNR, CDR2 FQNEAQ, per germline (reference sequence). This CDR3 reads CASSLTTWGLEAFF. The CDR3 DNA reads as TGTGCCAGCAGCTTAACTACATGGGGGCTTGAAGCTTTCTTT.

This chain uses TRBV5-4 with TRBJ1-2, with TRBD1 as a possible D gene (5 bases). With 4 bases removed from V and 4 bases from J, the gap between germline ends came to 14 bases. The germline V gene has CDR1 SGHNT and CDR2 YYREEE (reference sequence). CDR3 size: 14 residues. The CDR3 DNA follows: TGTGCCAGCAGCCCCGACAGCCCCGGCTATGGCTACACCTTC. Residues: CASSPDSPGYGYTF.

The V gene is TRBV5-6, the J gene TRBJ2-5; 7 bases are shared with TRBD2. The end of the DNA is better explained by TRBJ2-7, so the J call may be wrong. The CDR3 sequence is 14 residues long. Germline-derived CDR1 and CDR2 are SGHDT and YYEEEE. CDR3 nucleotides: TGTGCCAGCAGCTTTACTAGCGACAGATACGAGCAGTACTTC. Amino acid sequence: CASSFTSDRYEQYF.

There are a few counts of this clone. This chain links TRBV15 with TRBJ2-2; TRBD1 matches at 7 bases. This CDR3 comprises 13 residues. The germline V gene has CDR1 LNHNV and CDR2 YYDKDF (reference sequence). V dropped 3 bases and J dropped 11; count of bases not matched to a gene: 6. The CDR3 protein is CATSRTTGKELFF. CDR3 DNA sequence: TGTGCCACCAGCAGGACGACAGGGAAAGAGCTGTTTTTT.

CDR3 DNA sequence: TGTGCCAGCAGTGAGGACTCCTCTGGAAACACCATATATTTT. Translation: CASSEDSSGNTIYF. This chain uses TRBV2 with TRBJ1-3; D gene ambiguous. The CDR3 contains 14 residues. V was pared by 3 bases and J by 0 bases, with 6 bases between. The germline V gene has CDR1 SNHLY and CDR2 FYNNEI.

The chain carries TRBV29-1 and TRBJ1-5, with 8 bases aligning to TRBD1. The germline gives CDR1 SQVTM, CDR2 ANQGSEA. The CDR3 runs to 15 residues. J lost 0 bases, V lost 6 bases, and 7 bases had no gene match. CDR3 in DNA: TGCAGCGTAGCCGCGACAGGGGATAGCAATCAGCCCCAGCATTTT. This gives the protein CSVAATGDSNQPQHF.

The V call is TRBV7-2, the J call TRBJ1-2, with D perhaps matching TRBD1 (6 bases). CDR3 length: 15 amino acids. V was shortened by 4 bases and J by 4 bases, with 16 bases between the two germline ends. CDR1 and CDR2 from the germline V gene are SGHTA and FQGNSA. The CDR3 DNA follows: TGTGCCAGCAGCTCTTGGGACGCGGGGGCCTATGGCTACACCTTC. Translated: CASSSWDAGAYGYTF.

The J gene is TRBJ1-5, the V gene TRBV6-5, with D perhaps TRBD1 (6 bases). The CDR3 is 13 residues long. The V gene lost 6 bases and the J gene lost 9 bases, with 15 bases spanning the gap. Germline CDR1 and CDR2: MNHEY and SVGAGI. The CDR3 sequence is CASSPRGFGPQHF. The CDR3 region has the DNA TGTGCCAGCAGCCCCAGGGGCTTCGGGCCCCAGCATTTT.